Sequencing of this TCR beta chain was carried out in a study of shared clonotypes between healthy human individuals. Turning to the study itself: A couple of women and a few men aged 18 to 49 made up the donors. There were three CD4 naive, three CD4 memory, two CD8 naive and one CD8 memory plates per donor. Overall study results and limits: Shared clonotypes: 4.5% to 6% naive CD4, 3.5% to 4% naive CD8, around 2.4% memory CD4, around 0.4% memory CD8.

Comments on this clone: Its antigen is as yet unknown.

Between the trimmed V and J ends, which lost 5 bases and 5 bases, there was a span of 18 bases. This CDR3 is built from 15 residues. CDR1 and CDR2 from the germline V gene are SGHRS and YFSETQ. Clones were read by immunoSEQ multiplex PCR, and TCRdb kept only the in-frame ones, dropping some. This table holds about 960,000 clones, 70% to 85% found once. The receptor was derived from a man between 18 and 29 years old in good health. The sequenced sample was memory CD4+ T cells sorted from blood. The sample's subset: CD45RA-negative fraction. The rearrangement joins TRBV5-1 to TRBJ2-3, with D possibly matching TRBD2 (5 bases). For the CDR3, the DNA is TGCGCCAGCAGTCTCATCGCCTCCCGGGGAGATACGCAGTATTTT. This sequence encodes CASSLIASRGDTQYF.